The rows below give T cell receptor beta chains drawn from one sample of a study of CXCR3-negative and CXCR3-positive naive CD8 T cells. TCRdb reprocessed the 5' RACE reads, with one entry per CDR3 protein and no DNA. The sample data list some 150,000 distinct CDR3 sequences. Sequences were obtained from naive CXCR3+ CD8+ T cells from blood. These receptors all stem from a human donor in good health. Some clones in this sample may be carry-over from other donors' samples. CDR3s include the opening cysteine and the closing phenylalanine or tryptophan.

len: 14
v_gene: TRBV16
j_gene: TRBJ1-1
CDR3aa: CASSPSGGGTEAFF

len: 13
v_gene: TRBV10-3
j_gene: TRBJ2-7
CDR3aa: CAISETGTYEQYF

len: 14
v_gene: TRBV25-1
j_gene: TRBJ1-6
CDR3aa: CASSDPGNNSPLHF

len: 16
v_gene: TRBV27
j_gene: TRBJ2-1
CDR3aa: CASSLSGLAVYNEQFF

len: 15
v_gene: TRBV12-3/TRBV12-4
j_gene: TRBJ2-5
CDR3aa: CASSSTADIQETQYF

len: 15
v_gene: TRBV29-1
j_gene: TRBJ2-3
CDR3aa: CSVYVAGNNTDTQYF

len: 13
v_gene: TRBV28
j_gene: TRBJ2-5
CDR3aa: CASSGRGAETQYF

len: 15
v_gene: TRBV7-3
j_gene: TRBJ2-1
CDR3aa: CASSPVGTTDNEQFF

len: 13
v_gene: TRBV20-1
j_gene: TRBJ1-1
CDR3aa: CSARDVRNTEAFF

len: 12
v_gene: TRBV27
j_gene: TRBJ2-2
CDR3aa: CASSLSGRELFF

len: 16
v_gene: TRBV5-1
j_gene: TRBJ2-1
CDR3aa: CASSLAGLSSYNEQFF

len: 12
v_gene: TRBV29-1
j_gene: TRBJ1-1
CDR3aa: CSVGDEGTEAFF

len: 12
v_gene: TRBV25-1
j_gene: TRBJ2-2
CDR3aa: CASRTPTGELFF

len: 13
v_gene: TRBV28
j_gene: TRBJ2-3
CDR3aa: CATGGVGTDTQYF

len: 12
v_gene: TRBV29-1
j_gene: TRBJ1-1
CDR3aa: CSARTEDTEAFF

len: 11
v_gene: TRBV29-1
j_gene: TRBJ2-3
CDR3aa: CSVLGFDTQYF

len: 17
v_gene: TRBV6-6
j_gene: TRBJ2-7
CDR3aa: CASSFSSEVRLPGEQYF